This T cell receptor (beta chain) emerged from a study of cytotoxic CD8 clonotypes in ibrutinib-treated CLL (dated by TCRdb to the early 2020s). About the full investigation: The cohort was composed of 11 relapsed/refractory and around 14 treatment-naive patients; IGHV unmutated status was identified in some 17 patients. Response samples were obtained after a median of around eleven months of treatment, with a range of roughly 6 to 36 months. All remission and progressive disease samples were collected while patients were still receiving ibrutinib. Of the 90 or so participants in the trial, about two dozen had longitudinal samples available. Responses were partial in around 24 patients and complete in 2; after median 68 months follow-up, around 15 stayed in remission and roughly twelve progressed. On average, each sample yielded approximately 250,000 productive templates and over 90,000 productive rearrangements. Cryopreserved peripheral blood mononuclear cells were collected before treatment, at response, and at either disease progression or sustained remission.

V lost 2 bases and J lost 0 bases, and the count of bases not matched to a germline gene is 7. Including the terminal cysteine and phenylalanine, the CDR3 comprises 16 residues. Left in the record is the CDR3 DNA by itself, 48 bases read in frame from the first base. The germline V gene (reference sequence) specifies MNHEY as CDR1 and SMNVEV as CDR2. The time point label, as the study defines it: 24 months on ibrutinib. Around 2 micrograms of genomic DNA were extracted from cryopreserved PBMCs for TCR beta library preparation. Longitudinal blood samples from CLL patients receiving ibrutinib monotherapy were subjected to high-throughput TCR beta sequencing. The patients took part in an open-label, single-center phase 2 trial of ibrutinib monotherapy. A MiSeq instrument was used for deep resolution sequencing, which targeted depths ranging from 1 in 1 million up to 1 in 200,000 T cells, with coverage averaging 10x for each clonotype. The immunoSEQ hsTCRB Kit was used to generate TCR beta libraries. Under the source paper's analysis protocol: Data were analyzed with ImmunoSEQ Data Assistant and ImmunoSEQ Analyzer, with V, D and J genes assigned per IMGT definitions. Clonality was computed as one minus normalized Shannon entropy of productive rearrangement frequencies, ranging from 0 to 1. Public clonotype analysis was restricted to overrepresented clonotypes comprising at least 0.05% of each patient's repertoire. Thirteen age-matched healthy donor repertoires from immuneACCESS were used as controls for clonality. TCRdb mirrors the immuneACCESS table, restricted to in-frame sequences. Some clones are absent from its copies; in checked studies, under half trace to an unresolved V gene, and the reason for the others is unknown. That table supplies the V and J calls and clone size; D and trimming were determined from the DNA. This sample holds roughly 180,000 clones; about four fifths were observed only once. Jointly, the top ten make up less than 6% of the sample.

In this sample, this clone turned up a few times. This receptor's antigen is unknown. Qualities for individual bases were not recorded, and no much larger clone is one base off. Findings and caveats that apply to the study as a whole: Public clonotypes were rare and either shrank or stayed stable during treatment, and the rise in clonality at ibrutinib response reflected expansion of private clonotypes. Sampling times were not matched between patients in sustained remission and patients whose disease was progressing, and lymph node repertoires were not examined. Baseline clonality was found to be higher than that of age-matched healthy donors and was strongly correlated with circulating CD8+ T-cell counts. Clonality increased at ibrutinib response, stayed stable in sustained remission, and fell back toward baseline at progression.

This specimen was PBMCs, taken after 24 months of ibrutinib treatment. This chain joins TRBV27 to TRBJ2-7, and TRBD2 aligns with 7 junction nucleotides. The source is a human donor with chronic lymphocytic leukemia. The nucleotide sequence is TGTGCCAGCAGTTTAAGGGGAGGGGCGATCTCCTACGAGCAGTACTTC. This sequence encodes CASSLRGGAISYEQYF.